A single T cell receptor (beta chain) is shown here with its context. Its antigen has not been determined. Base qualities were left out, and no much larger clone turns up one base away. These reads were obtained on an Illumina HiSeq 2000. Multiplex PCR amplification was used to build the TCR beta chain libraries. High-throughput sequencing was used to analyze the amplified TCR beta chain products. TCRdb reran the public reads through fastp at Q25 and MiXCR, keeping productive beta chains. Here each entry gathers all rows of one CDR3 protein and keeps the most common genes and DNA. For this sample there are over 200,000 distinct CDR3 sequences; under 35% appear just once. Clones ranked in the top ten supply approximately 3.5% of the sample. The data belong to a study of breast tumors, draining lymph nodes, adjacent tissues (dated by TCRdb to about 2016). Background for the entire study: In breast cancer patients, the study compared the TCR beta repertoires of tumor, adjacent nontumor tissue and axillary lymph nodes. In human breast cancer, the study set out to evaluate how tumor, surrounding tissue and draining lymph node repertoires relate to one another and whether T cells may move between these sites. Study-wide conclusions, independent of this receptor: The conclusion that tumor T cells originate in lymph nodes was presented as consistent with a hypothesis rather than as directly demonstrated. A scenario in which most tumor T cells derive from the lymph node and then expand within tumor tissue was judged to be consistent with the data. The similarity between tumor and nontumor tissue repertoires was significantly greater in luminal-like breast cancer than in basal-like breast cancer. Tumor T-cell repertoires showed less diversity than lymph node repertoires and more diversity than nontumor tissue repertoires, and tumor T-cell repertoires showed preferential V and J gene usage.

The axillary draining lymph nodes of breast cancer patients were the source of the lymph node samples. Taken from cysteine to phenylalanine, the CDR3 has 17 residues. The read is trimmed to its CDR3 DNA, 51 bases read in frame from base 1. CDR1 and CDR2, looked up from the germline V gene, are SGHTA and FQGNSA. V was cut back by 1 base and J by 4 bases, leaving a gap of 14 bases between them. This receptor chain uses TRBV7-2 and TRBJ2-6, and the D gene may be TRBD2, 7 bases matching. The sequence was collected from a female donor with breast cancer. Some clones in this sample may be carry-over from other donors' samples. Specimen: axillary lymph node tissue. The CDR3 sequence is CASSLGYGGRGANVLTF. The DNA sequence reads TGTGCCAGCAGCTTAGGCTACGGGGGGCGCGGGGCCAACGTCCTGACTTTC.